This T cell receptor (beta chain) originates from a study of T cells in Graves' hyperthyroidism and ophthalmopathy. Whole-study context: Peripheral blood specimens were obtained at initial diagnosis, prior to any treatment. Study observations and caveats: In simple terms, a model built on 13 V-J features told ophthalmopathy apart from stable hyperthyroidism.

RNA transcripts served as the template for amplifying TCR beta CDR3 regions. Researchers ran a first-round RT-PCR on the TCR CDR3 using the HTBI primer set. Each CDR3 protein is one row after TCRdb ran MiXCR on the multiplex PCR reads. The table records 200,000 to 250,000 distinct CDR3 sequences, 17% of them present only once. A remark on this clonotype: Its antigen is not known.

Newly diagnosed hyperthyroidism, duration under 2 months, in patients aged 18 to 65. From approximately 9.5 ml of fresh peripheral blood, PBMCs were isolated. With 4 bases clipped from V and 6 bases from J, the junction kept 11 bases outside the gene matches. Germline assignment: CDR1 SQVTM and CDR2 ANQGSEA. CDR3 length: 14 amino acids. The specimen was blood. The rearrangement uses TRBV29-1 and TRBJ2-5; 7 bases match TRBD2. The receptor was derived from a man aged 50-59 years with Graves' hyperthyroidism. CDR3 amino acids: CSVAYAGVGQTQYF. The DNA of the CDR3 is TGCAGCGTTGCGTATGCGGGAGTAGGACAGACCCAGTACTTC.